The TCR beta chain under discussion was sequenced for a study of T-cell reconstitution after alpha-beta-depleted transplantation in children (dated by TCRdb to the mid-2010s). Background for the entire study: T-cell immune reconstitution after TCRalphabeta/CD19-depleted allogeneic hematopoietic cell transplantation in children was quantitatively tracked in the study by means of TCR repertoire profiling.

This clonotype was seen repeatedly, ten times or more. Its specific antigen is unknown. Within one base of it there is no much larger clone, and no base qualities were kept. Clipping removes 0 bases from V and 0 bases from J, with 12 as the unmatched junction base count. CDR3 length: 20 amino acids, cysteine to phenylalanine. Only the CDR3 portion is preserved as DNA: 60 bases, with reading frame beginning at the first base. The germline V gene (reference sequence) sets CDR1 to DFQATT and CDR2 to SNEGSKA. Receptor amplification or capture employed PCR. The sample was run on an Illumina HiSeq 2500. TCR library preparation used molecular barcoding, with unique molecular identifiers applied to normalize quantification of the TCRbeta repertoire. TCRdb handled the public reads itself, with Q25 trimming in fastp and clone calling in MiXCR, and kept productive beta chains. Each record represents a unique CDR3 protein, reported with the most common genes and DNA among its rows. This sample comprises some 590,000 distinct CDR3 sequences, more than 9% of them detected only once. The ten largest clones represent roughly 4% of the sample.

Recombination linked TRBV20-1 to TRBJ2-3, and 13 junction bases match TRBD2. The sequencing here drew on PBMCs from the stem cell graft donor, taken from the stem cell graft. The receptor's source is a human donor who donated a stem cell graft to a child with acute myeloid leukemia. The DNA is as follows: TGCAGTGCTAGAGATGGATCCCGACTAGCGGGAGGCCCTAGCACAGATACGCAGTATTTT. Its protein reads: CSARDGSRLAGGPSTDTQYF.